This entry features one T cell receptor (beta chain) sequence. Antigen specificity is unknown. This entry is derived from a study of persistence of HIV-infected CD4 T cells. Overlapping HIV-1 Gag 15-mer peptides at roughly 1 ug per peptide per mL were used. Sorting of responding CD4+ T cells relied on upregulated CD40 ligand together with CD69. CD8-depleted PBMCs were stimulated less than 20 hours with anti-CD28/CD49d costimulation, CD40-blocking antibody and enfuvirtide. The CDR3 is made up of 14 amino acids. In germline, CDR1 is SNHLY, CDR2 FYNNEI. Trimming cost V 2 bases and J 0 bases, with 8 bases left between them. This was the immunoSEQ version 4 assay in survey mode. Sequencing was performed with immunoSEQ multiplex PCR; in TCRdb, only in-frame clones are kept and a portion is missing. The sample records tens of thousands of clones, around 72% being singletons.

The chain recombines TRBV2 with TRBJ2-7; D is uncertain. This material consisted of CD4+ T cells sorted from PBMCs after approximately 20-hour stimulation, taken from a patient who received antiretroviral therapy. The clonotype comes from an adult man with HIV who was CMV-seropositive. This chain's CDR3 is CASSEQTVSYEQYF. The CDR3 coding sequence is TGTGCCAGCAGTGAACAGACGGTCTCCTACGAGCAGTACTTC.